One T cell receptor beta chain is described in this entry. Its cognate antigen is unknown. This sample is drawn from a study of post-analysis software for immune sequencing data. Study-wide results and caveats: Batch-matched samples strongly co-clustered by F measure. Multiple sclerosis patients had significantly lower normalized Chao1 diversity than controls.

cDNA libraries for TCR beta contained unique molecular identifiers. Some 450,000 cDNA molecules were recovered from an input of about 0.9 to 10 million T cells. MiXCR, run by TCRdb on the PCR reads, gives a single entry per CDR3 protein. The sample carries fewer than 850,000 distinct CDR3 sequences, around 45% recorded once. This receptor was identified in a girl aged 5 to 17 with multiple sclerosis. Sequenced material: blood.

For the CDR3, the DNA is TGCAGCGTTGTTACCGGACTGAGCTCCTACAATGAGCAGTTCTTC. Translation: CSVVTGLSSYNEQFF. This chain connects TRBV29-1 to TRBJ2-1; possible D gene TRBD2, 5 bases. The CDR3 sequence is 15 residues long. Trimming pared 4 bases from V and 0 bases from J, leaving 13 bases between. Germline CDR1 SQVTM, CDR2 ANQGSEA.